This T cell receptor beta chain is drawn from a study of T-cell memory formation after mild COVID-19. Study-wide findings and caveats: Day 15 to 85 contracting clones showed balanced CD4/CD8; later expanders leaned CD4+. SARS-CoV-2 specificity of second-wave clones peaking day 37 was unconfirmed. Pre-infection memory held some responding clones, suggesting pre-existing cross-reactive T cells responded.

In its sample, this clonotype was seen many times. Its target is unknown. CDR1 SGHTA and CDR2 FQGTGA come from the germline V gene. CDR3 length: 13 amino acids. Trimming cost V 10 bases and J 4 bases; bases outside gene matches: 8. Employing constant-segment primers, 5'RACE generated TCR alpha and TCR beta cDNA libraries bearing sample barcodes and UMIs. MiXCR was run by TCRdb on the 5' RACE reads, yielding one entry per CDR3 protein. This sample has 450,000 to 650,000 distinct CDR3 sequences, with roughly 22% found just once. The source material was PBMCs or a T cell subset sorted from them (not recorded which). The receptor was derived from an adult woman who had mild COVID-19 (a few samples of this study predate the infection). Cell type and time point are not known. This sequence joins TRBV7-3 and TRBJ2-5; 8 nucleotides align to TRBD1. CDR3 sequence: CATGQGMGETQYF. In DNA form, the CDR3 reads TGTGCCACCGGACAGGGTATGGGAGAGACCCAGTACTTC.